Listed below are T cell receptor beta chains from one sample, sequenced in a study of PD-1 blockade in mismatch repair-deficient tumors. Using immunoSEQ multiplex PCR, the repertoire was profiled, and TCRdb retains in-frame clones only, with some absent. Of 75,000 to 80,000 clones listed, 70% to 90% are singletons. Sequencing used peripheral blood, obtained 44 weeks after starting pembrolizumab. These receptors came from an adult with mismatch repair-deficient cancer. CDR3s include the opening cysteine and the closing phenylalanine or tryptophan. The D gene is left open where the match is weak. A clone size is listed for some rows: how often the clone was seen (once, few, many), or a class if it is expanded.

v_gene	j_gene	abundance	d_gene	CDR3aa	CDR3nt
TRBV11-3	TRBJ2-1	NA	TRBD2	CASSPGLAQDEQFF	TGTGCCAGCAGCCCAGGACTAGCTCAGGATGAGCAGTTCTTC
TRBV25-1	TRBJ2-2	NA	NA	CASSEPGVFTGELFF	TGTGCCAGCAGTGAGCCAGGGGTGTTCACCGGGGAGCTGTTTTTT
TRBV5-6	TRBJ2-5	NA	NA	CASSRDRRDKGTQYF	TGTGCCAGCAGCCGGGACCGGAGGGATAAGGGGACCCAGTACTTC
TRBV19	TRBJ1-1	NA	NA	CASSIFGGNTEAFF	TGTGCCAGTAGTATATTTGGCGGAAACACTGAAGCTTTCTTT
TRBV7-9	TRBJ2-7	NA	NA	CASSLVQSSYEQYF	TGTGCCAGCAGCTTAGTTCAGAGCTCCTACGAGCAGTACTTC
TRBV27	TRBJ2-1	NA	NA	CASSLSPPGNEQFF	TGTGCCAGCAGTTTAAGCCCTCCGGGTAATGAGCAGTTCTTC
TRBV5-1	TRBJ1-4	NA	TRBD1	CASSFGQGVATNEKLFF	TGCGCCAGCAGCTTTGGACAGGGGGTTGCAACTAATGAAAAACTGTTTTTT
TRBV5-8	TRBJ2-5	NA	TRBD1	CASSLGAGTDQETQYF	TGTGCCAGCAGCTTGGGGGCTGGGACAGACCAAGAGACCCAGTACTTC
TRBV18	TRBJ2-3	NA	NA	CAGGTTDTQYF	TGTGCCGGAGGGACCACAGATACGCAGTATTTT
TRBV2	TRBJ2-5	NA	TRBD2	CASSPEGLAGAETQYF	TGTGCCAGCAGCCCCGAAGGGTTAGCGGGTGCAGAGACCCAGTACTTC
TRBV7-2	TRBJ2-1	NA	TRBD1	CASRPDRGRINEQFF	TGTGCCAGCAGACCGGACAGGGGGAGGATCAATGAGCAGTTCTTC
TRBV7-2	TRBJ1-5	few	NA	CASSAMRGNQPQHF	TGTGCCAGCAGCGCTATGAGGGGGAATCAGCCCCAGCATTTT
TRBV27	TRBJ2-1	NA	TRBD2	CASSGTSGQEQFF	TGTGCCAGCAGTGGGACTAGCGGGCAAGAGCAGTTCTTC
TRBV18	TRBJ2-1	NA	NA	CASSAAEYNEQFF	TGTGCCAGCTCAGCGGCCGAATACAATGAGCAGTTCTTC
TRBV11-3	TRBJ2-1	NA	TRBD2	CASSRDGTSGGGSSYNEQFF	TGTGCCAGCTCTCGAGACGGGACTAGCGGGGGAGGGAGCTCCTACAATGAGCAGTTCTTC
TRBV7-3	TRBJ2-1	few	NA	CASSLRSHNEQFF	TGTGCCAGCAGCTTGAGATCCCACAATGAGCAGTTCTTC
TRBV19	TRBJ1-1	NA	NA	CASNAIDRNTEAFF	TGTGCCAGTAACGCTATAGACAGGAACACTGAAGCTTTCTTT
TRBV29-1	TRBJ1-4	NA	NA	CSAREGREKLFF	TGCAGCGCCCGCGAGGGAAGGGAAAAACTGTTTTTT
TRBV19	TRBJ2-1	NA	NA	CASSMGTGFGRLDEQFF	TGTGCCAGTAGTATGGGGACTGGCTTCGGTCGGTTGGATGAGCAGTTCTTC
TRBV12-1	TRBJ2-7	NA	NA	CDPLYGGRSCEQYF	TGTGATCCCCTCTACGGCGGGAGAAGTTGCGAGCAGTACTTC
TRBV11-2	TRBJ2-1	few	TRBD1	CASSSRDRGLGEQFF	TGTGCCAGCAGCTCGAGAGACAGGGGACTCGGTGAGCAGTTCTTC
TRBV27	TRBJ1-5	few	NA	CASSPHRGSNQPQHF	TGTGCCAGCAGTCCCCACCGGGGCTCCAATCAGCCCCAGCATTTT
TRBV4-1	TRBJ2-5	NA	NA	CASSQDWSTQETQYF	TGCGCCAGCAGCCAAGATTGGTCTACTCAAGAGACCCAGTACTTC
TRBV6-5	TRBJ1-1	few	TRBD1	CASSYLDRGATEAFF	TGTGCCAGCAGTTACCTCGACAGGGGCGCCACTGAAGCTTTCTTT
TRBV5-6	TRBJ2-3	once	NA	CASSYRLSPTDTQYF	TGTGCCAGCAGCTACAGACTGAGCCCCACAGATACGCAGTATTTT
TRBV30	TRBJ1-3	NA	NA	CAWHGTAGNTIYF	TGTGCCTGGCATGGGACGGCTGGAAACACCATATATTTT
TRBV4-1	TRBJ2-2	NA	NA	CASRIQENTGELFF	TGCGCCAGCAGGATACAGGAAAACACCGGGGAGCTGTTTTTT
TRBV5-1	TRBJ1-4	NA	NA	CASSLAPGRELFF	TGCGCCAGCAGCTTGGCCCCAGGGCGGGAACTGTTTTTT
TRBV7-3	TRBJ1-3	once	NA	CASSLTAGGSGNTIYF	TGTGCCAGCAGCTTAACGGCGGGCGGCTCTGGAAACACCATATATTTT
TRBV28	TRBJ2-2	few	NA	CASSFAGLELFF	TGTGCCAGCAGTTTCGCCGGGCTGGAGCTGTTTTTT
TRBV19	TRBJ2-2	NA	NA	CAIFKRTTGELFF	TGTGCCATTTTCAAGCGGACCACCGGGGAGCTGTTTTTT
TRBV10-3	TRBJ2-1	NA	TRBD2	CAISENPGTSGRNEQFF	TGTGCCATCAGTGAAAACCCCGGGACTAGCGGGAGGAATGAGCAGTTCTTC
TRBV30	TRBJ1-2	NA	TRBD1	CAWVGQGEYYGYTF	TGTGCCTGGGTGGGACAGGGCGAATACTATGGCTACACCTTC
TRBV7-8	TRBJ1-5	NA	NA	CASSLSLFNQPQHF	TGTGCCAGCAGCTTAAGTCTCTTCAATCAGCCCCAGCATTTT
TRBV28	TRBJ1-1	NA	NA	CASNRNTNTEAFF	TGTGCCAGTAACAGAAATACGAACACTGAAGCTTTCTTT
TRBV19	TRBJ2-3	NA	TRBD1	CASSANRGVDTQYF	TGTGCCAGTAGTGCGAACAGGGGTGTAGATACGCAGTATTTT
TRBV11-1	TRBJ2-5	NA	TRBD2	CASSLGSGRRREETQYF	TGTGCCAGCAGCTTAGGTAGCGGGAGACGTAGGGAAGAGACCCAGTACTTC
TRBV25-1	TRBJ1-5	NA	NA	CASSGTSFGVNQPQHF	TGTGCCAGCAGTGGGACTTCCTTCGGGGTCAATCAGCCCCAGCATTTT
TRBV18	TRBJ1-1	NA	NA	CASSPDQLNTEAFF	TGTGCCAGCTCACCGGACCAGCTGAACACTGAAGCTTTCTTT
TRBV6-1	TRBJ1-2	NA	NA	CASSDQGPSGYTF	TGTGCCAGCAGTGATCAGGGGCCCTCTGGCTACACCTTC
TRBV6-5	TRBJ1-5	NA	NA	CASIGGNQPQHF	TGTGCCAGCATAGGGGGCAATCAGCCCCAGCATTTT
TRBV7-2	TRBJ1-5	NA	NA	CASSLVGGDSNQPQHF	TGTGCCAGCAGCTTAGTTGGCGGAGATAGCAATCAGCCCCAGCATTTT
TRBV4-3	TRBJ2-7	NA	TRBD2	CASSQTLLAGGPGYEQYF	TGCGCCAGCAGCCAGACCTTACTAGCGGGAGGGCCCGGGTACGAGCAGTACTTC
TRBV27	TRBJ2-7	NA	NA	CASLPPGSYEQYF	TGTGCCAGCCTACCCCCGGGGAGTTACGAGCAGTACTTC
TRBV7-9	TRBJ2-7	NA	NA	CASNLVGAGEQYF	TGTGCCAGCAACCTGGTGGGGGCAGGGGAGCAGTACTTC
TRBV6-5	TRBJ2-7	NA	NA	CASSYSRGYEQYF	TGTGCCAGCAGTTACTCAAGAGGGTACGAGCAGTACTTC
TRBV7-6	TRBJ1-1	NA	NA	CASSLVGRVENTEAFF	TGTGCCAGCAGCTTAGTTGGTAGGGTAGAGAACACTGAAGCTTTCTTT
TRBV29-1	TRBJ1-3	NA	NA	CSVYTRNTIYF	TGCAGCGTCTATACTAGAAACACCATATATTTT
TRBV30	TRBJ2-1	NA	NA	CAWEALLEQFF	TGTGCCTGGGAGGCCCTTCTTGAGCAGTTCTTC
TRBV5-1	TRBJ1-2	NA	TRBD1	CASSTGTGGPNYGYTF	TGCGCCAGCAGCACCGGGACAGGGGGCCCCAACTATGGCTACACCTTC
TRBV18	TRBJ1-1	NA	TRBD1	CASSFQGGTEAFF	TGTGCCAGCTCATTCCAGGGGGGGACTGAAGCTTTCTTT
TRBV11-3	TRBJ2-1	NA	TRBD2	CASSLGGGAGGSYNEQFF	TGTGCCAGCAGCTTAGGCGGTGGAGCGGGAGGGTCCTACAATGAGCAGTTCTTC
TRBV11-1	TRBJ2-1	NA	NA	CASSLGSGGEQFF	TGTGCCAGCAGCCTAGGCAGCGGCGGTGAGCAGTTCTTC
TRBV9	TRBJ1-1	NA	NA	CASSSGPEKDTEAFF	TGTGCCAGCAGCTCAGGCCCGGAGAAGGACACTGAAGCTTTCTTT
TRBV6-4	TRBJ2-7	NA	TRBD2	CASSAHGTSGYEQYF	TGTGCCAGCAGTGCCCACGGGACTAGCGGATACGAGCAGTACTTC
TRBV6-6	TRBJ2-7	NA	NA	CASSPPRGEGAYEQYF	TGTGCCAGCAGTCCTCCCCGTGGGGAGGGGGCCTACGAGCAGTACTTC
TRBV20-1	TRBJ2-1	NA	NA	CSMKRDHEQFF	TGCAGTATGAAGAGGGATCATGAGCAGTTCTTC